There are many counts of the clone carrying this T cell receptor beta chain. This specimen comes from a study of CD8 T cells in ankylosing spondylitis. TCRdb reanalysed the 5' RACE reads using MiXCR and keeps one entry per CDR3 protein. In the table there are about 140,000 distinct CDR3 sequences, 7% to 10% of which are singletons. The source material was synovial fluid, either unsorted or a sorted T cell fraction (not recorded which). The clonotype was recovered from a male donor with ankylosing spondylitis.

The CDR3: CASQTGVNTEAFF. The CDR3, as DNA: TGCGCCAGCCAGACAGGGGTGAACACTGAAGCTTTCTTT. The chain has TRBV5-1 and TRBJ1-1; 8 bases map to TRBD1. The trim removed 7 bases at V and 0 bases at J, leaving 2 bases unmatched. This CDR3 contains 13 residues. Germline V gene data show CDR1 as SGHRS and CDR2 as YFSETQ.